Presented here are 18 T cell receptor beta chains from one specimen sequenced in a study of read filtering for tumor transcriptome and immune sequencing (dated by TCRdb to about 2020). The data were produced on an Illumina HiSeq 4000. TCR libraries were constructed from approximately 360 ng RNA using the Immunoverse kit, and molecular barcoded adaptors covering alpha/delta and beta/gamma chains were employed. TCRdb itself trimmed the public reads at Q25 with fastp, ran MiXCR and retained productive beta chains. Records with the same CDR3 protein are collapsed into one entry carrying the most frequent genes and DNA. Recorded for this sample are more than 70,000 distinct CDR3 sequences; 20% to 25% of them occurred a single time. About 10% of the sample belongs to the ten largest clones. The source material was a population of CD138-negative cells sorted from bone marrow. The sample's cell subset or site label is to be understood as: bone marrow mononuclear cells depleted of CD138+ plasma/myeloma cells by negative magnetic selection. Receptor source: a donor over 35 with multiple myeloma.

Ten or more counts support this clonotype. This rearrangement joins TRBV7-9 to TRBJ2-1, with 9 bases aligning to TRBD1. Germline-derived CDR1 and CDR2 are SEHNR and FQNEAQ (reference sequence). The CDR3 consists of 17 residues. With 0 bases clipped from V and 7 bases from J, the junction kept 10 bases outside the gene matches. CDR3 protein: CASSLARTGVVLNEQFF. CDR3 sequence (DNA): TGTGCCAGCAGCTTAGCTCGGACAGGGGTTGTTTTGAATGAGCAGTTCTTC.

The table lists this clonotype with many counts. CDR3 nucleotide sequence: TGTGCCAGCAGTGAAAAAGGACTGAACACCGGGGAGCTGTTTTTT. This sequence encodes CASSEKGLNTGELFF. The V and J genes are TRBV2 and TRBJ2-2; D is perhaps TRBD2 (5 bases). Trimming shortened V by 2 bases and J by 1 base, and 8 bases separated the two germline ends. There are 15 residues in the CDR3. Germline V lookup: CDR1 SNHLY, CDR2 FYNNEI.

Many counts were recorded for this clonotype. V and J are TRBV6-1 and TRBJ1-4; 8 bases match TRBD1. V was pared by 3 bases and J by 8 bases, with 8 bases of the junction left unmatched. CDR3 length equals 15 residues. Germline V gene data show CDR1 as MNHNS and CDR2 as SASEGT. Here the CDR3 reads CASSDWTGPSEKLFF. The DNA for the CDR3 is TGTGCCAGCAGTGACTGGACAGGGCCCTCAGAAAAACTGTTTTTT.

This clonotype was observed once. It may be a read error: a sequence one base away is much more abundant. The rearrangement links TRBV12-3 or TRBV12-4 to TRBJ2-7; TRBD1 aligns across 10 bases. The CDR3 sequence is 12 residues long. Trimming took 6 bases from V and 7 from J; bases not matched to a gene: 3. CDR3 loop: CASRTDRGEQYF. CDR3 nucleotide sequence: TGTGCCAGCAGAACGGACAGGGGGGAGCAGTACTTC.

The sample holds a few counts of this clonotype. The J gene is TRBJ2-7, the V gene TRBV20-1, with a possible D match to TRBD2 (7 bases). The V gene's germline CDR1 is DFQATT and CDR2 SNEGSKA (reference sequence). This CDR3 region has 14 residues. Trimming pared 4 bases from V and 1 base from J, leaving 14 bases between. CDR3 sequence: CSATRGGDSYEQYF. The CDR3 region has the DNA TGCAGTGCTACTCGAGGGGGGGATTCCTACGAGCAGTACTTC.

This clonotype was observed many times. This sequence joins TRBV29-1 and TRBJ2-5, with D tentatively TRBD2 (6 bases). Trimming cost V 3 bases and J 3 bases, with 8 bases left between them. From germline, CDR1 is SQVTM and CDR2 ANQGSEA. The CDR3 runs 12 residues. The DNA of the CDR3 is TGCAGCGTTGAGTGGGGGGAAGAGACCCAGTACTTC. This gives the protein CSVEWGEETQYF.

V and J are TRBV6-6 and TRBJ2-7; D gene unclear. V was trimmed by 5 bases and J by 2 bases, leaving 16 bases between them. There are 15 residues in the CDR3. CDR1 is MNHNY, CDR2 SVGAGI, per germline (reference sequence). CDR3 sequence: CASSRLHSATYEQYF. In DNA form, the CDR3 reads TGTGCCAGCAGTAGACTGCATTCCGCAACCTACGAGCAGTACTTC.

This clonotype was recorded at least ten times. The chain employs TRBV20-1 and TRBJ2-1, with D possibly called TRBD1 or TRBD2 (5 bases each). The germline V gene has CDR1 DFQATT and CDR2 SNEGSKA (reference sequence). This CDR3 contains 11 residues. The V gene lost 7 bases and the J gene lost 12 bases, with 16 bases spanning the gap. Here the CDR3 reads CSESSGTLQFF. The CDR3 coding sequence is TGCAGTGAGAGCTCCGGGACGCTGCAGTTCTTC.

This clonotype was detected only a few times. CDR3 sequence: CASSLVGSTEAFF. CDR3 DNA: TGTGCCAGCAGCTTAGTGGGGAGCACTGAAGCTTTCTTT. The rearrangement links TRBV7-9 to TRBJ1-1; D is ambiguous. Germline-derived CDR1 and CDR2 are SEHNR and FQNEAQ (reference sequence). Deletions cut 1 base from V and 4 bases from J, with 7 bases between. The CDR3 is 13 residues long.

With regard to this clonotype: Being one base from a much bigger clone, this may be a read error. The rearrangement links TRBV6-5 to TRBJ2-3; unclear D gene. The CDR3 is 13 residues long. Germline CDR1 reads MNHEY; CDR2 reads SVGAGI. The CDR3 DNA follows: TGTGCCAGCAGTTACCCGGGCACAGTTACGCAGTATTTT. Translated, it gives CASSYPGTVTQYF.

Ten or more counts support this clonotype. This sequence joins TRBV20-1 and TRBJ1-2; unclear D gene. Deletions cut 6 bases from V and 8 bases from J, with 19 bases between. This CDR3 has 13 residues. Germline CDR1 and CDR2: DFQATT and SNEGSKA (reference sequence). This CDR3 reads CSAARSNTGGYTF. The CDR3 DNA sequence: TGCAGTGCCGCCCGTTCTAATACGGGAGGCTACACCTTC.

Comments on this clonotype: This may be a read error: a much more frequent sequence differs by one nucleotide. J is TRBJ2-5 and V is TRBV20-1, with D possibly being TRBD2 (5 bases). Germline values: CDR1 DFQATT, CDR2 SNEGSKA (reference sequence). Trimming stripped 0 bases from V and 2 bases from J, with 13 bases between. CDR3 length: 15 residues. The CDR3 bases are TGCAGTGCTAGAGAAAGGATTAGCGTACAAGAGACCCAGTACTTC. This translates into CSARERISVQETQYF.

This clonotype was counted ten times or more. V is TRBV7-9 and J is TRBJ2-2; D might be TRBD1 (5 bases). CDR1 and CDR2 from the germline V gene are SEHNR and FQNEAQ (reference sequence). V lost 5 bases and J lost 6, with 10 bases in between. This CDR3 is built from 13 residues. CDR3 coding DNA: TGTGCCAGCAGCCTCGACAGTCCCGGGGAGCTGTTTTTT. This translates into CASSLDSPGELFF.

At least ten counts were recorded for this clonotype. J is TRBJ1-6 and V is TRBV20-1; D may be TRBD1 (6 bases). V was trimmed by 5 bases and J by 6 bases, leaving 20 bases between them. Per germline, CDR1 DFQATT and CDR2 SNEGSKA (reference sequence). This CDR3 contains 16 residues. This CDR3 reads CSAPIRRRGINSPLHF. DNA of the CDR3: TGCAGTGCTCCCATCCGCAGGAGGGGGATTAATTCACCCCTCCACTTT.

At least ten counts were recorded for this clonotype. The J gene is TRBJ2-5, the V gene TRBV29-1, with no clear D. This CDR3 contains 10 residues. The germline gives CDR1 SQVTM, CDR2 ANQGSEA. Trimming took off 5 bases at V and 5 bases at J, with 6 bases between the two ends. The CDR3 protein is CSVRVETQYF. CDR3 DNA: TGCAGCGTTCGGGTGGAGACCCAGTACTTC.

The rearrangement joins TRBV6-2 or TRBV6-3 to TRBJ1-5, with a tentative D call TRBD1 (6 bases). Germline loops: CDR1 MNHEY, CDR2 SVGEGT. The CDR3 spans 13 residues. Trimming removed 6 bases from V and 4 bases from J, with 10 bases in between. The CDR3 spells CASRHQGNQPQHF. In nucleotides, the CDR3 is TGTGCCAGCAGGCACCAGGGGAATCAGCCCCAGCATTTT.

This clonotype was seen repeatedly, ten times or more. The rearrangement links TRBV28 to TRBJ2-5; 13 nucleotides agree with TRBD2. Losses at the gene ends were 5 bases for V and 5 bases for J; bases not matched to a gene: 11. The CDR3 has 17 amino acids. CDR1 and CDR2 from the germline V gene are MDHEN and SYDVKM. CDR3 nucleotides: TGTGCCAGCAGTCCCTACCCCGGGACTAGCGGGGTTGAGACCCAGTACTTC. This gives the protein CASSPYPGTSGVETQYF.

This clonotype was seen ten or more times. CDR3 region: CASSLGQGRAEAFF. The CDR3 bases are TGCGCCAGCAGCTTGGGTCAGGGGAGGGCTGAAGCTTTCTTT. The chain is built from TRBV5-1 and TRBJ1-1; D is perhaps TRBD1 (6 bases). Germline V gives CDR1 SGHRS, CDR2 YFSETQ. V was cut by 0 bases and J by 6 bases, with 12 bases left in between. This CDR3 is 14 amino acids long.